The next 7 T cell receptor beta chains were all read from a single sample in a study of identical twins. Using its own MiXCR run on the 5' RACE reads, TCRdb lists one record per CDR3 protein. The table includes 1.5 million to 2 million distinct CDR3 sequences, under 35% detected once. The source material was cord blood. The origin of the receptors is a newborn girl in good health.

The CDR3 DNA reads as TGTGCCAGCAGCTCGATGAAAGGGAGGGATTCACCCCTCCACTTT. Its translation: CASSSMKGRDSPLHF. The rearrangement joins TRBV12-3 or TRBV12-4 to TRBJ1-6; D gene ambiguous. The ends were cut back, 6 bases at V and 8 bases at J, with 17 bases in the middle. CDR3 size: 15 residues.

This rearrangement joins TRBV5-1 to TRBJ2-2; 13 positions match TRBD2. Germline loops: CDR1 SGHRS, CDR2 YFSETQ. The junction had 10 bases not matched to a gene; V was cut back by 4 bases and J by 10 bases. The CDR3 contains 16 residues. Here the CDR3 DNA reads TGCGCCAGCAGCGACCTACTAGCGGGAGGGAAAGAGGAGCTGTTTTTT. Its protein product is CASSDLLAGGKEELFF. The entire variable domain, with the rest obtained from reference TRBV5-1 and TRBJ2-2, is as follows: KAGVTQTPRYLIKTRGQQVTLSCSPISGHRSVSWYQQTPGQGLQFLFEYFSETQRNKGNFPGRFSGRQFSNSRSEMNVSTLELGDSALYLCASSDLLAGGKEELFFGEGSRLTVL.

This rearrangement joins TRBV5-1 to TRBJ1-1; D might be TRBD1 (6 bases). The CDR3 totals 14 residues. Trimming pared 4 bases from V and 4 bases from J, leaving 14 bases between. The V gene's germline CDR1 is SGHRS and CDR2 YFSETQ. CDR3 in DNA: TGCGCCAGCAGCCAGGGGAGGCGGTTCACTGAAGCTTTCTTT. Protein: CASSQGRRFTEAFF.

The chain employs TRBV5-1 and TRBJ2-5; D unclear. Trimming pared 4 bases from V and 7 bases from J, leaving 11 bases between. The germline CDR1 and CDR2 sequences are SGHRS and YFSETQ. This CDR3 has 12 amino acids. CDR3 coding DNA: TGCGCCAGCAGCCACGAAGGTGGGACCCAGTACTTC. It is translated as CASSHEGGTQYF. Drawing the rest from reference TRBV5-1 and TRBJ2-5, the complete variable domain is KAGVTQTPRYLIKTRGQQVTLSCSPISGHRSVSWYQQTPGQGLQFLFEYFSETQRNKGNFPGRFSGRQFSNSRSEMNVSTLELGDSALYLCASSHEGGTQYFGPGTRLLVL.

To note about this clonotype: A much larger clone differs from this one at a single base, so this may be a read error. The rearrangement uses TRBV10-3 and TRBJ2-5; tentative D call: TRBD2 (5 bases). The DNA end favors TRBJ2-1, so the J call may be wrong. CDR3 size: 18 residues. Germline CDR1 and CDR2: ENHRY and SYGVKD. CDR3 sequence: CAISESGLEGPLQETQFF. For the CDR3, the DNA is TGTGCCATCAGTGAGTCCGGCTTAGAGGGCCCTCTCCAAGAGACCCAGTTCTTC.

The gene calls are TRBV5-1 and TRBJ2-7; D not certain. CDR1 SGHRS and CDR2 YFSETQ come from the germline V gene. The CDR3 has 14 amino acids. Trimming left V 0 bases short and J 12 bases short, with 19 bases between. The CDR3 nucleotides are TGCGCCAGCAGCTTGGTAGCCCTCCAAGAGACCCGGTACTTC. It codes for CASSLVALQETRYF.

This clonotype was seen more than once but under ten times. The rearrangement links TRBV10-3 to TRBJ2-5; 14 positions agree with TRBD2. The junction had 11 bases not matched to a gene; V was cut back by 9 bases and J by 11 bases. This CDR3 contains 14 residues. The germline CDR1 and CDR2 sequences are ENHRY and SYGVKD. For the CDR3, the DNA is TGTGCCATTTGGACGGGACTAGCGGGAGTTGAGCAGTACTTC. This sequence encodes CAIWTGLAGVEQYF.